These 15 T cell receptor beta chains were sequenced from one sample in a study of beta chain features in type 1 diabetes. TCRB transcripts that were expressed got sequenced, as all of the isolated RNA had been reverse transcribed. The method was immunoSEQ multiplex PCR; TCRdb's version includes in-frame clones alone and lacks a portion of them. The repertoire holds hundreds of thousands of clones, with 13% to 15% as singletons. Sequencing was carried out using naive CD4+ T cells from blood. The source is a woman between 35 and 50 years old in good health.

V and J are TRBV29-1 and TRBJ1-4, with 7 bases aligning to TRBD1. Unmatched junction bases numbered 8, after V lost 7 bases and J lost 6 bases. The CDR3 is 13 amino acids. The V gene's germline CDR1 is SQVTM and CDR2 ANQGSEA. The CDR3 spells CSGRRGRDEKLFF. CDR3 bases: TGCAGCGGGCGAAGGGGGCGCGATGAAAAACTGTTTTTT.

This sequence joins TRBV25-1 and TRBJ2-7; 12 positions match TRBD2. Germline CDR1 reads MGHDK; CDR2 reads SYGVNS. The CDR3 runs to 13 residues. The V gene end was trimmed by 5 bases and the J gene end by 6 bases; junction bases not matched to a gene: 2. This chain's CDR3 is CASSLTSGGEQYF. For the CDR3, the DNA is TGTGCCAGCAGTCTGACTAGCGGGGGCGAGCAGTACTTC.

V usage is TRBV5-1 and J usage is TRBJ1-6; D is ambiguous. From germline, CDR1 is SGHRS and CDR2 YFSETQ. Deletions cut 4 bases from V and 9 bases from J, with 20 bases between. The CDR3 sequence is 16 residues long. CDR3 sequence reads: CASSLLERQRGSPLHF. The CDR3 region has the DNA TGCGCCAGCAGCCTCCTAGAGAGGCAGCGCGGTTCACCCCTCCACTTT. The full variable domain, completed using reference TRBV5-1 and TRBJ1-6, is KAGVTQTPRYLIKTRGQQVTLSCSPISGHRSVSWYQQTPGQGLQFLFEYFSETQRNKGNFPGRFSGRQFSNSRSEMNVSTLELGDSALYLCASSLLERQRGSPLHFGNGTRLTVT.

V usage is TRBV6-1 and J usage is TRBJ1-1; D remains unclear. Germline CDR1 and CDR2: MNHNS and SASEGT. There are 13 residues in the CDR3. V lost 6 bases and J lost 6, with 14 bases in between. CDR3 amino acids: CASSYGTRAEAFF. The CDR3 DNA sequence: TGTGCCAGCAGCTACGGTACTCGGGCTGAAGCTTTCTTT.

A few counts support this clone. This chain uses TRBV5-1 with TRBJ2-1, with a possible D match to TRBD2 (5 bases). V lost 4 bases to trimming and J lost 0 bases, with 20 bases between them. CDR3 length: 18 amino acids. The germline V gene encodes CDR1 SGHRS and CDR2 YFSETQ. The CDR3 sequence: CASSPAGGSSVSYNEQFF. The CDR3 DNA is TGCGCCAGCAGCCCCGCGGGCGGGTCCTCGGTCTCCTACAATGAGCAGTTCTTC.

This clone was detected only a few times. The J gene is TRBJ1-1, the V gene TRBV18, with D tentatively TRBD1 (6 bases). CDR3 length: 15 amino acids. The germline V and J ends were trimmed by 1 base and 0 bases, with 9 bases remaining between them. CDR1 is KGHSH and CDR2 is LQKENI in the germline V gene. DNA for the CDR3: TGTGCCAGCTCACCACGACAGGACTTGAACACTGAAGCTTTCTTT. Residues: CASSPRQDLNTEAFF.

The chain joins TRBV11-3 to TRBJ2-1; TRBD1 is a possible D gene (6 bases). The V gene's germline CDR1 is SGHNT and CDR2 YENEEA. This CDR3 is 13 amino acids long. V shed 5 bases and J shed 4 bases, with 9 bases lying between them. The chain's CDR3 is CASSPGQYNEQFF. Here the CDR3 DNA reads TGTGCCAGCAGCCCGGGACAATACAATGAGCAGTTCTTC.

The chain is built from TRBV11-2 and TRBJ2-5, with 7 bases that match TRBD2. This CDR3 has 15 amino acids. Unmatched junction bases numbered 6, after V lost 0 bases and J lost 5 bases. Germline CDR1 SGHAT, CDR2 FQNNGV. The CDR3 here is CASSLDTGRVETQYF. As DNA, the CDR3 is TGTGCCAGCAGCTTAGATACGGGGAGGGTTGAGACCCAGTACTTC.

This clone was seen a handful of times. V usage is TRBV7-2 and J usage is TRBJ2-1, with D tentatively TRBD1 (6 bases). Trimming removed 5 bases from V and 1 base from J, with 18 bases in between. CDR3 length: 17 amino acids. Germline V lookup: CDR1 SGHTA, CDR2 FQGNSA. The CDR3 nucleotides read TGTGCCAGCAGCACCAGAAGACAGGTAGGATCCTACAATGAGCAGTTCTTC. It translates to CASSTRRQVGSYNEQFF. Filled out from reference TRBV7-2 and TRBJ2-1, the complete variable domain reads GAGVSQSPSNKVTEKGKDVELRCDPISGHTALYWYRQSLGQGLEFLIYFQGNSAPDKSGLPSDRFSAERTGGSVSTLTIQRTQQEDSAVYLCASSTRRQVGSYNEQFFGPGTRLTVL.

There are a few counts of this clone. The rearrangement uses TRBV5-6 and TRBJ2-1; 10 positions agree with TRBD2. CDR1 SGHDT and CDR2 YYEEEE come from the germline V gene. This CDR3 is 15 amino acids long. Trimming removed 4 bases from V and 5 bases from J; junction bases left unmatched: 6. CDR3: CASSRAGGRNNEQFF. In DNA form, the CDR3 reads TGTGCCAGCAGCCGAGCGGGGGGGCGAAACAATGAGCAGTTCTTC.

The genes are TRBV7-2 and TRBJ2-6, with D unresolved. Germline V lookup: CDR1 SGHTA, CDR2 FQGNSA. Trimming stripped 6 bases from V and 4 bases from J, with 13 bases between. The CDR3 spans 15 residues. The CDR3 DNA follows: TGTGCCAGCAGACCAGAGCGTTCCGGGGCCAACGTCCTGACTTTC. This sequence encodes CASRPERSGANVLTF.

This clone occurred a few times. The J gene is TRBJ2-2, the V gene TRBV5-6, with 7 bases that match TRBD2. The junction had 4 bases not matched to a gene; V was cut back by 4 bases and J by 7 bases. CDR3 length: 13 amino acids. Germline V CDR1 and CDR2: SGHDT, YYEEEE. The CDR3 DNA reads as TGTGCCAGCAGCGGGGGACTATACGGGGAGCTGTTTTTT. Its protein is CASSGGLYGELFF.

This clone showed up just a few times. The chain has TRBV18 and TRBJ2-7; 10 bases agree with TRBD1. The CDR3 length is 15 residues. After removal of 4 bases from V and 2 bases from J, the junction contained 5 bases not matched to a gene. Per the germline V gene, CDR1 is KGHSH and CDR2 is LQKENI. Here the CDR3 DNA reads TGTGCCAGCTCACTTGGACAGGGGGTGGCCTACGAGCAGTACTTC. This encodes CASSLGQGVAYEQYF.

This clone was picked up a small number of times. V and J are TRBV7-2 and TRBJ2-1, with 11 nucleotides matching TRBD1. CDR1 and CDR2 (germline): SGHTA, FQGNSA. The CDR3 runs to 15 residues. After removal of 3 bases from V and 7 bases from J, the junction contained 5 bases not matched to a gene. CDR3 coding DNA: TGTGCCAGCAGCTTGTCCGGGACAGGGGGGAATGAGCAGTTCTTC. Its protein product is CASSLSGTGGNEQFF.

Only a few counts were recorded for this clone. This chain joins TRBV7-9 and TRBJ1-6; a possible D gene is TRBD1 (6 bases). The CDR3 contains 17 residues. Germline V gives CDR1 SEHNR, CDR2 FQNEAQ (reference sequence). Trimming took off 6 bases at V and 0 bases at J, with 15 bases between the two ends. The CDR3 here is CASRSRTASSYNSPLHF. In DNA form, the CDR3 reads TGTGCCAGCAGATCCCGGACAGCCAGCTCCTATAATTCACCCCTCCACTTT.